The clone carrying this TCR beta chain has just one count. This specimen belongs to a study of cytomegalovirus exposure and HLA in healthy donors. The PCR contained 60 Vbeta and 13 Jbeta primers. The repertoire was sequenced with immunoSEQ multiplex PCR; TCRdb's copy has only in-frame clones and lacks some. Altogether about 100,000 clones are present, over 65% being singletons, with the ten largest covering 12% to 15%. The CDR3 extends over 12 amino acids. CDR1 and CDR2 (germline): LGHNA, YSLEER. With 3 bases removed from V and 7 bases from J, the gap between germline ends came to 6 bases. The sample taken for sequencing was PBMCs. The TCR originated in a woman aged 40 to 55 in good health and CMV-seropositive. The chain is built from TRBV4-3 and TRBJ2-2; D not resolved. The CDR3 bases are TGCGCCAGCAGCCATCTTTACGGGGAGCTGTTTTTT. This codes for CASSHLYGELFF.